This T cell receptor (beta chain) emerged from a study of T-cell memory formation after mild COVID-19. The germline CDR1 and CDR2 sequences are MNHEY and SVGAGI. The CDR3 loop spans 18 amino acids. The V gene lost 2 bases and the J gene lost 0 bases, with 16 bases spanning the gap. A few counts support this clonotype. Its antigen is unidentified. Notes on the study in general: Contracting clones localized mainly to CM and EM when CD4+ and mainly to EMRA when CD8+. Certain responding clones were present in pre-infection memory, suggesting participation of cross-reactive memory.

TCR alpha and TCR beta cDNA libraries carrying sample barcodes and UMIs came from 5'RACE with constant-segment primers. TCRdb reprocessed the 5' RACE reads via MiXCR and lists one record per CDR3 protein. Among over 120,000 distinct CDR3 sequences listed, around 5.8% were seen once. This sequence was found in an adult woman who had mild COVID-19 (a few samples of this study predate the infection). Cell type and time point are not known. The sequenced material came from PBMCs or a T cell subset sorted from them (not recorded which). The rearrangement joins TRBV6-5 to TRBJ1-4; D is unclear. The CDR3 reads CASSYMKTGGATNEKLFF. The CDR3 DNA is TGTGCCAGCAGTTACATGAAGACCGGCGGGGCAACTAATGAAAAACTGTTTTTT.